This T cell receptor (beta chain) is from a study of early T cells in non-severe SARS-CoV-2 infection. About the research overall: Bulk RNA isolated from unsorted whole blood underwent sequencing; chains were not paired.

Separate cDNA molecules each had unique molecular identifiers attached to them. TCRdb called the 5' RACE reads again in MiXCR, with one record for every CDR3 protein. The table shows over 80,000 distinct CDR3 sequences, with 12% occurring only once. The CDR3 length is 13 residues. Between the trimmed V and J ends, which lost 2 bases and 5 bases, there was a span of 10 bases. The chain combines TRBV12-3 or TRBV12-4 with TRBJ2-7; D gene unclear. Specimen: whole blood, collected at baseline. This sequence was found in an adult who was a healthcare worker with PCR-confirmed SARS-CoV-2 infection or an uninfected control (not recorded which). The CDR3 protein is CASSLSRGDEQYF. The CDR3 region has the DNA TGTGCCAGCAGTTTATCGAGAGGAGACGAGCAGTACTTC.